This T cell receptor (beta chain) was identified during a study of blood T cell repertoires in COVID-19. Libraries were prepared by immunoSEQ multiplex PCR; TCRdb keeps only in-frame clonotypes and omits some of them. The data hold roughly 190,000 clones, with 88% observed a single time. This CDR3 spans 21 amino acids. CDR1 LGHDT and CDR2 YNNKEL come from the germline V gene (reference sequence). V shed 0 bases and J 0 bases; nucleotides not matched to a gene: 13. The source of this sequence is a woman in her thirties or forties who had recovered from COVID-19. The source material was peripheral blood. This chain joins TRBV3-1 (or the pseudogene TRBV3-2) and TRBJ2-6, with TRBD1 matching 8 bases. CDR3 protein: CASSQDAFDRGPYSGANVLTF. CDR3 coding DNA: TGTGCCAGCAGCCAAGATGCCTTTGACAGGGGCCCTTACTCTGGGGCCAACGTCCTGACTTTC.